One and the same sample provided the 24 T cell receptor beta chains below, sequenced in a study of blood T cell repertoires in COVID-19. Clones were sequenced by immunoSEQ multiplex PCR, and TCRdb holds only the in-frame ones, with some missing. In the table there are 90,000 or so clones, around 85% of which are singletons. The sample taken for sequencing was peripheral blood. All receptors come from a man aged 80 or over with active or convalescent COVID-19.

V and J are TRBV29-1 and TRBJ2-5; 8 bases line up with TRBD2. The CDR3 has 14 residues. In germline, CDR1 is SQVTM, CDR2 ANQGSEA. J was trimmed by 4 bases and V by 0 bases; bases with no gene match: 4. The DNA for the CDR3 is TGCAGCGTTGAAGATTCGGGAGGGGGAGAGACCCAGTACTTC. Residues: CSVEDSGGGETQYF.

The rearrangement uses TRBV5-1 and TRBJ1-3; D unresolved. The CDR3 sequence is 13 residues long. From germline, CDR1 is SGHRS and CDR2 YFSETQ. V was clipped by 4 bases and J by 2 bases, with 7 bases between them. The CDR3 region is CASSEGPGNTIYF. In DNA, the CDR3 is TGCGCCAGCAGCGAGGGCCCTGGAAACACCATATATTTT.

The gene calls are TRBV6-5 and TRBJ2-1, with 13 nucleotides matching TRBD2. The CDR3 spans 13 residues. Germline trimming cut 7 bases from V and 12 bases from J; bases unmatched to any gene: 6. Germline CDR1 and CDR2: MNHEY and SVGAGI. This CDR3 is CASIRTSGGRQFF. CDR3 DNA: TGTGCCAGCATTAGGACTAGCGGGGGACGGCAGTTCTTC.

This clone was seen repeatedly, ten times or more. This chain connects TRBV7-8 to TRBJ1-3, with 9 bases lining up with TRBD1. The junction had 6 bases not matched to a gene; V was cut back by 5 bases and J by 4 bases. Germline V gene data show CDR1 as SGHVS and CDR2 as FQNEAQ. The CDR3 extends over 15 amino acids. CDR3 region: CASSTRQGDGNTIYF. The CDR3 nucleotides are TGTGCCAGCAGCACGAGACAGGGGGACGGAAACACCATATATTTT.

J is TRBJ2-5 and V is TRBV30, with D possibly TRBD2 on 5 matching bases. The CDR3 runs to 14 residues. Trimming cost V 2 bases and J 7 bases, with 17 bases left between them. Germline loops: CDR1 GTSNPN, CDR2 SVGIG (reference sequence). CDR3 sequence: CAWSPAAGPRTQYF. CDR3 DNA sequence: TGTGCCTGGAGTCCCGCCGCGGGCCCACGGACCCAGTACTTC. Looking up the rest from reference TRBV30 and TRBJ2-5 gives the full variable domain: SQTIHQWPATLVQPVGSPLSLECTVEGTSNPNLYWYRQAAGRGLQLLFYSVGIGQISSEVPQNLSASRPQDRQFILSSKKLLLSDSGFYLCAWSPAAGPRTQYFGPGTRLLVL.

V and J are TRBV15 and TRBJ2-3; TRBD1 agrees at 8 bases. The CDR3 runs to 16 residues. V dropped 1 base and J dropped 5; count of bases not matched to a gene: 8. Per the germline V gene, CDR1 is LNHNV and CDR2 is YYDKDF (reference sequence). CDR3 in DNA: TGTGCCACCAGCAGAGGCTACAGGGGGTCCTTAGATACGCAGTATTTT. Protein: CATSRGYRGSLDTQYF.

The J gene is TRBJ1-1, the V gene TRBV12-3 or TRBV12-4; no clear D gene. The CDR3 is 12 amino acids. V was shortened by 7 bases and J by 9 bases, with 15 bases between the two germline ends. This CDR3 is CASTSPRTKAFF. In nucleotides, the CDR3 is TGTGCCAGCACCTCCCCACGGACTAAAGCTTTCTTT.

This chain joins TRBV3-1 (or the pseudogene TRBV3-2) and TRBJ2-7; TRBD2 is a possible D gene (5 bases). Looked up from germline, CDR1 is LGHDT and CDR2 is YNNKEL (reference sequence). Trimming took 3 bases from V and 3 from J, leaving 9 bases between them. The CDR3 consists of 13 residues. The CDR3 DNA is TGTGCCAGCAGCCAGAGAGGGATCTACGAGCAGTACTTC. Translated, it gives CASSQRGIYEQYF.

J is TRBJ2-1 and V is TRBV3-1 (or the pseudogene TRBV3-2), with 9 bases lining up with TRBD2. The V and J ends lost 0 bases and 7 bases, in that order; junction bases with no gene match: 4. CDR1 is LGHDT, CDR2 YNNKEL, per germline (reference sequence). CDR3 size: 15 residues. CDR3: CASSQDTLAGNEQFF. For the CDR3, the DNA is TGTGCCAGCAGCCAAGATACCCTAGCGGGGAATGAGCAGTTCTTC.

This sequence joins TRBV3-1 (or the pseudogene TRBV3-2) and TRBJ1-2; perhaps TRBD1 as D (6 bases). The CDR3 contains 12 residues. Germline loops: CDR1 LGHDT, CDR2 YNNKEL (reference sequence). V gave up 2 bases and J gave up 7 bases, with 8 bases separating them. The CDR3 loop reads CASSQQGFGYTF. The CDR3 region has the DNA TGTGCCAGCAGCCAACAGGGGTTTGGCTACACCTTC.

The chain links TRBV7-2 to TRBJ2-7; TRBD1 agrees at 7 bases. Looked up from germline, CDR1 is SGHTA and CDR2 is FQGNSA. The ends lost 2 bases at V and 4 bases at J; junction bases unmatched: 5. The CDR3 sequence is 14 residues long. As DNA, the CDR3 is TGTGCCAGCAGCTTATGGGACAGTAGATACGAGCAGTACTTC. Protein: CASSLWDSRYEQYF.

V and J are TRBV6-6 and TRBJ2-7; TRBD1 aligns across 8 bases. This CDR3 region has 15 residues. Germline V gene data show CDR1 as MNHNY and CDR2 as SVGAGI (reference sequence). V gave up 0 bases and J gave up 5 bases; unmatched junction bases: 6. The CDR3 region is CASSYSLTGGDEQYF. The CDR3 nucleotides are TGTGCCAGCAGTTACTCGTTAACAGGGGGAGACGAGCAGTACTTC.

This clone occurred many times. The chain joins TRBV5-1 to TRBJ2-3; TRBD1 aligns across 7 bases. The germline gives CDR1 SGHRS, CDR2 YFSETQ. V shed 6 bases, J shed 3 bases, and the junction held 10 bases outside the gene matches. The CDR3 sequence is 15 residues long. The CDR3 region has the DNA TGCGCCAGCAACCCTGGGGCAGGGGGTACAGATACGCAGTATTTT. It translates to CASNPGAGGTDTQYF.

This chain links TRBV18 with TRBJ1-2, with D perhaps TRBD1 (5 bases). The CDR3 totals 15 residues. Germline V gene lookup returns CDR1 KGHSH and CDR2 LQKENI. Trimming cost V 3 bases and J 4 bases, with 15 bases left between them. CDR3 in DNA: TGTGCCAGCTCACCGTCCGGGACGGGACTCTATGGCTACACCTTC. It specifies CASSPSGTGLYGYTF. Full variable domain (remainder filled in from reference TRBV18 and TRBJ1-2): NAGVMQNPRHLVRRRGQEARLRCSPMKGHSHVYWYRQLPEEGLKFMVYLQKENIIDESGMPKERFSAEFPKEGPSILRIQQVVRGDSAAYFCASSPSGTGLYGYTFGSGTRLTVV.

This chain links TRBV7-9 with TRBJ2-3; D not certain. The germline V and J ends were trimmed by 4 bases and 0 bases, with 5 bases remaining between them. The CDR3 sequence is 13 residues long. Germline values: CDR1 SEHNR, CDR2 FQNEAQ (reference sequence). CDR3 nucleotide sequence: TGTGCCAGCAGCTCGTCTAGCACAGATACGCAGTATTTT. Residues: CASSSSSTDTQYF.

This clone was counted a few times. The chain has TRBV9 and TRBJ2-7, with D perhaps matching TRBD1 (7 bases). Germline values: CDR1 SGDLS, CDR2 YYNGEE. This CDR3 region has 13 residues. Trimming removed 4 bases from V and 0 bases from J, with 8 bases in between. The CDR3 bases are TGTGCCAGCAGCCAGGGGGGCTCCTACGAGCAGTACTTC. As protein: CASSQGGSYEQYF.

This chain links TRBV3-1 (or the pseudogene TRBV3-2) with TRBJ2-1, with 9 positions matching TRBD1. CDR3 length equals 15 residues. Trimming removed 6 bases from V and 8 bases from J; junction bases left unmatched: 11. Germline values: CDR1 LGHDT, CDR2 YNNKEL (reference sequence). In DNA, the CDR3 is TGTGCCAGCAGTCTACGGACAGGGGAGATCGATGAGCAGTTCTTC. Translated: CASSLRTGEIDEQFF.

The CDR3 DNA sequence: TGCGCCAGCAGTCGTACAGGGTTAGGCAACTATGGCTACACCTTC. As protein: CASSRTGLGNYGYTF. The chain recombines TRBV4-3 with TRBJ1-2; D is possibly TRBD1 (6 bases). Trimming stripped 6 bases from V and 2 bases from J, with 16 bases between. Germline V gene data show CDR1 as LGHNA and CDR2 as YSLEER. This CDR3 is built from 15 residues.

The J gene is TRBJ1-1, the V gene TRBV10-3; TRBD1 agrees at 7 bases. This CDR3 comprises 14 residues. Trimming at V came to 6 bases and at J to 4 bases, leaving 8 bases not matched to a gene. CDR1 and CDR2 (germline): ENHRY, SYGVKD. CDR3 sequence (DNA): TGTGCCATCAGCGCCGGGACAGATGGCACTGAAGCTTTCTTT. Translated, it gives CAISAGTDGTEAFF.

The chain has TRBV5-1 and TRBJ1-1, with a tentative D call TRBD1 (5 bases). Germline values: CDR1 SGHRS, CDR2 YFSETQ. The CDR3 contains 13 residues. The V end was cut by 2 bases, the J end by 6 bases, with 11 bases between. CDR3 sequence: CASSLGQSPEAFF. In nucleotides, the CDR3 is TGCGCCAGCAGCTTAGGACAATCCCCTGAAGCTTTCTTT.

The rearrangement joins TRBV18 to TRBJ1-5; tentative D call: TRBD1 (6 bases). V dropped 0 bases and J dropped 0 bases, with 9 bases sitting between them. The CDR3 length is 16 residues. The V gene's germline CDR1 is KGHSH and CDR2 LQKENI. The CDR3 DNA follows: TGTGCCAGCTCACCACCAGGGGGTCATAGCAATCAGCCCCAGCATTTT. It translates to CASSPPGGHSNQPQHF.

On this clone itself: One end of the junction fails to match germline, which may point to a read error. This chain joins TRBV6-1 and TRBJ1-4, with no clear D. Germline values: CDR1 MNHNS, CDR2 SASEGT. The CDR3 sequence is 13 residues long. CDR3 sequence reads: CASSEVADEKLFF. Written as DNA, the CDR3 is TGTGCCAGCAGTGAAGTGGCAGATGAAAAGCTGTTTTTT.

This rearrangement joins TRBV11-3 to TRBJ2-1, with a possible D match to TRBD1 (5 bases). The germline gives CDR1 SGHNT, CDR2 YENEEA. There are 13 residues in the CDR3. V was cut by 0 bases and J by 8 bases, with 8 bases left in between. The CDR3 bases are TGTGCCAGCAGCTTAGAATCCAGGGATGAGCAGTTCTTC. Translation gives CASSLESRDEQFF.

The rearrangement links TRBV15 to TRBJ2-5, with TRBD1 identical over 7 bases. Germline V gene sequence: CDR1 LNHNV, CDR2 YYDKDF (reference sequence). The V segment lost 3 bases and the J segment 1 base; nucleotides outside the gene matches: 8. The length of the CDR3 is 16 residues. The CDR3 protein is CATSRGYTGVQETQYF. Written as DNA, the CDR3 is TGTGCCACCAGCAGGGGTTATACAGGGGTCCAAGAGACCCAGTACTTC.